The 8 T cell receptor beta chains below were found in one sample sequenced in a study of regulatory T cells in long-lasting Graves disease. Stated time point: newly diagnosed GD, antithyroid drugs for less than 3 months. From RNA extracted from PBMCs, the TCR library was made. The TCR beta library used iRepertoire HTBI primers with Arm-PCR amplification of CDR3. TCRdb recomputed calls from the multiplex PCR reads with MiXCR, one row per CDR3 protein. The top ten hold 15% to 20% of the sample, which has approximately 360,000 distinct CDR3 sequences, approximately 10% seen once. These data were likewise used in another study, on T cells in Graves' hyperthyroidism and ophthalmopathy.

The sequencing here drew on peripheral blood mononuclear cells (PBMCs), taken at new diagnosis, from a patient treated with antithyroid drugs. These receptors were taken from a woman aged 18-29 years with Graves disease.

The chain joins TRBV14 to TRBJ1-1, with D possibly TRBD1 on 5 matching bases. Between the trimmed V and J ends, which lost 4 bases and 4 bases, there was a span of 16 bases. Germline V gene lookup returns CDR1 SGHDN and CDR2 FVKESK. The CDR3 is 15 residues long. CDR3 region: CASSPFARGATEAFF. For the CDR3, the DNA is TGTGCCAGCAGCCCGTTCGCGAGGGGAGCCACTGAAGCTTTCTTT.

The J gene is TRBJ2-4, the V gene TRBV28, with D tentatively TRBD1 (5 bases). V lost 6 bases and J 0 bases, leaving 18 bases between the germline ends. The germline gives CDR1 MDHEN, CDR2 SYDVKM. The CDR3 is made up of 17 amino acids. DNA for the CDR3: TGTGCCAGCAGCCCTAGGGCCCGACAGCTAGCCAAAAACATTCAGTACTTC. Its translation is CASSPRARQLAKNIQYF.

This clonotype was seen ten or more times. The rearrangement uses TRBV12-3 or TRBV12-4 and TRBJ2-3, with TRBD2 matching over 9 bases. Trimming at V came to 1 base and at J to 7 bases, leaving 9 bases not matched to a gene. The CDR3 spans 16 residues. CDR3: CASSLVAGGPKNTQYF. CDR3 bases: TGTGCCAGCAGTTTAGTGGCGGGGGGGCCGAAAAATACGCAGTATTTT.

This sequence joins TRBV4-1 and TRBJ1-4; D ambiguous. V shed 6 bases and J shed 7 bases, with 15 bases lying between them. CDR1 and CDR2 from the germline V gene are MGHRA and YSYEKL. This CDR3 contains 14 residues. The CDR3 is CASSPGQFTEKLFF. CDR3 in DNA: TGCGCCAGCAGTCCCGGGCAGTTCACTGAAAAACTGTTTTTT.

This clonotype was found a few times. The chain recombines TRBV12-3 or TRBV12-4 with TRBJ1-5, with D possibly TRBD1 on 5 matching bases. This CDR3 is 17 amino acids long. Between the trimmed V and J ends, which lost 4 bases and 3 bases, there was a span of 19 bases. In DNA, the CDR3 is TGTGCCAGCAGTTCACCATTGGGGGGGGGGGTCAATCAGCCCCAGCATTTT. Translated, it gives CASSSPLGGGVNQPQHF.

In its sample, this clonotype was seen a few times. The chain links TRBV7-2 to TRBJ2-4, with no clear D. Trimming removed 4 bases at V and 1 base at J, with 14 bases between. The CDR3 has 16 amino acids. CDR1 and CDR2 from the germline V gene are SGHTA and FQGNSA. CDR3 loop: CASSSRTARAKNIQYF. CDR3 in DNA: TGTGCCAGCAGCTCCAGGACGGCGAGGGCCAAAAACATTCAGTACTTC.

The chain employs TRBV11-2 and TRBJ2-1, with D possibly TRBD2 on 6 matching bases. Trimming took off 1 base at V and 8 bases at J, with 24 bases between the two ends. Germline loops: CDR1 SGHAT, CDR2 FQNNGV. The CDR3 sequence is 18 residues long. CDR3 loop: CASSLGLVGGGVGDEQFF. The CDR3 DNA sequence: TGTGCCAGCAGCTTAGGACTAGTGGGAGGAGGGGTCGGGGATGAGCAGTTCTTC.

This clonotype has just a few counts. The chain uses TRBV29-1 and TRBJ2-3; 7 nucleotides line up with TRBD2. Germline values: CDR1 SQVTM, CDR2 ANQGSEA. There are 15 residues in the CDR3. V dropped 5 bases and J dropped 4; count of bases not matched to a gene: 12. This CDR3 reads CSVWAGDAPPDTQYF. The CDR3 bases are TGCAGCGTTTGGGCGGGGGACGCCCCCCCAGATACGCAGTATTTT.